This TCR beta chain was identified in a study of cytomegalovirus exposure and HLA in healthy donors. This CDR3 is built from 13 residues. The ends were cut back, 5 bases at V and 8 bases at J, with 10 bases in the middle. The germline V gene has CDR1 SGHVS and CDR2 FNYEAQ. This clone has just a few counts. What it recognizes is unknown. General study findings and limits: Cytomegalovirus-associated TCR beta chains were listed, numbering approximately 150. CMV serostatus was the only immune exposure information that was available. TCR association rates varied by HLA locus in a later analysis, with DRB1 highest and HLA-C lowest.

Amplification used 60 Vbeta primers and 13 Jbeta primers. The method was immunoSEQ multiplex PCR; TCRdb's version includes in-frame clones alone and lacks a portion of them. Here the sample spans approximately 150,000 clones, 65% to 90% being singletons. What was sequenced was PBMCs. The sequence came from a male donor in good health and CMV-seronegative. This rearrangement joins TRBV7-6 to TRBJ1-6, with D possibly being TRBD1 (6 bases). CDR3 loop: CASSPGQYSPLHF. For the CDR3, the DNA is TGTGCCAGCAGCCCTGGACAGTATTCACCCCTCCACTTT.